The 32 T cell receptor beta chains reported below all come from one sample, sequenced in a study of OX40 agonist ivuxolimab in advanced cancers. Method: immunoSEQ multiplex PCR; TCRdb's copy keeps in-frame clones and lacks some. Among approximately 69,000 clones listed, approximately 80% were seen once. Sequencing used CD4+ or CD8+ T cells sorted from blood, obtained in a trial of the OX40 agonist ivuxolimab. The receptors here all came from an adult with an advanced solid tumor such as melanoma, head and neck, liver or kidney cancer.

The chain uses TRBV6-5 and TRBJ2-7, with 8 bases matching TRBD2. Per the germline V gene, CDR1 is MNHEY and CDR2 is SVGAGI. The CDR3 extends over 16 amino acids. V trimming: 2 bases; J trimming: 4 bases; junction bases outside the gene matches: 10. Here the CDR3 reads CASSYSNPRGAYEQYF. CDR3 nucleotides: TGTGCCAGCAGTTACAGTAACCCGCGGGGGGCTTACGAGCAGTACTTC.

V is TRBV4-1 and J is TRBJ2-7; D gene uncertain. The germline V and J ends were trimmed by 2 bases and 0 bases, with 14 bases remaining between them. Germline V lookup: CDR1 MGHRA, CDR2 YSYEKL. The CDR3 totals 16 residues. CDR3 DNA sequence: TGCGCCAGCAGCCAATCCACCACCGGGTCCTCCTACGAGCAGTACTTC. Residues: CASSQSTTGSSYEQYF.

This clone was found a few times. The rearrangement uses TRBV5-1 and TRBJ1-1, with 11 bases identical to TRBD1. J lost 1 base, V lost 5 bases, and 4 bases had no gene match. The CDR3 sequence is 15 residues long. The V gene's germline CDR1 is SGHRS and CDR2 YFSETQ. Here the CDR3 reads CASRIGTGGNTEAFF. In DNA, the CDR3 is TGCGCCAGCAGGATTGGGACAGGGGGGAACACTGAAGCTTTCTTT.

The chain couples TRBV6-1 to TRBJ2-5; 11 bases align to TRBD2. CDR1 MNHNS and CDR2 SASEGT come from the germline V gene. This CDR3 comprises 18 residues. V lost 0 bases to trimming and J lost 0 bases; unmatched junction nucleotides: 6. The CDR3 DNA reads TGTGCCAGCAGTGAAGCGCCGGGACTAGCGGTGTACCAAGAGACCCAGTACTTC. It encodes CASSEAPGLAVYQETQYF.

The V call is TRBV11-2, the J call TRBJ2-7; D unclear. The CDR3 covers 13 residues. The V and J ends lost 5 bases and 1 base respectively, with 9 bases between them. Germline-derived CDR1 and CDR2 are SGHAT and FQNNGV. CDR3 coding DNA: TGTGCCAGCAGCCCCTTACAGTCCTACGAGCAGTACTTC. Amino acids: CASSPLQSYEQYF.

This rearrangement joins TRBV5-1 to TRBJ2-5; 8 nucleotides line up with TRBD1. Per the germline V gene, CDR1 is SGHRS and CDR2 is YFSETQ. J gave up 3 bases and V 4 bases, and 8 bases lay outside the gene matches. The length of the CDR3 is 15 residues. The CDR3 nucleotides read TGCGCCAGCAGCCCAGGTGACAGGGGCGAAGAGACCCAGTACTTC. Protein product: CASSPGDRGEETQYF.

This sequence joins TRBV5-1 and TRBJ2-5, with TRBD1 matching 7 bases. V shed 0 bases, J shed 5 bases, and the junction held 4 bases outside the gene matches. CDR1 and CDR2 from the germline V gene are SGHRS and YFSETQ. CDR3 length equals 14 residues. The CDR3 loop reads CASSLGQGWETQYF. CDR3 sequence (DNA): TGCGCCAGCAGCTTGGGACAGGGCTGGGAGACCCAGTACTTC.

This clone has just a few counts. V is TRBV4-2 and J is TRBJ1-6, with TRBD1 matching 7 bases. Germline V gene sequence: CDR1 LGHNA, CDR2 YNFKEQ. The CDR3 loop spans 13 amino acids. Trimming removed 4 bases from V and 7 bases from J; junction bases left unmatched: 1. The CDR3 region has the DNA TGTGCCAGCAGCCCACAGGGGAATTCACCCCTCCACTTT. It specifies CASSPQGNSPLHF.

This chain connects TRBV11-3 to TRBJ2-5; TRBD2 matches 7 bases. With 1 base clipped from V and 1 base from J, the junction kept 3 bases outside the gene matches. Looked up from germline, CDR1 is SGHNT and CDR2 is YENEEA. The length of the CDR3 is 15 residues. DNA for the CDR3: TGTGCCAGCAGCTTAGGCGGGAGTGCCCAAGAGACCCAGTACTTC. This translates into CASSLGGSAQETQYF. Using reference TRBV11-3 and TRBJ2-5 for the parts outside the CDR3, the full variable domain is EAGVVQSPRYKIIEKKQPVAFWCNPISGHNTLYWYLQNLGQGPELLIRYENEEAVDDSQLPKDRFSAERLKGVDSTLKIQPAELGDSAVYLCASSLGGSAQETQYFGPGTRLLVL.

The V call is TRBV6-5, the J call TRBJ1-2, with 8 nucleotides matching TRBD1. Germline V gene lookup returns CDR1 MNHEY and CDR2 SVGAGI. The CDR3 contains 14 residues. J was trimmed by 4 bases and V by 7 bases; bases with no gene match: 8. The CDR3 is CASNRGQGPYGYTF. The CDR3 nucleotides are TGTGCCAGCAACCGAGGACAGGGCCCCTATGGCTACACCTTC.

The chain combines TRBV5-1 with TRBJ2-4, with 10 bases that match TRBD1. Trimming removed 4 bases from V and 1 base from J; junction bases left unmatched: 8. The CDR3 has 17 residues. In germline, CDR1 is SGHRS, CDR2 YFSETQ. The CDR3: CASSPPGQGMAKNIQYF. CDR3 coding DNA: TGCGCCAGCAGCCCACCGGGACAGGGGATGGCCAAAAACATTCAGTACTTC.

This chain links TRBV19 with TRBJ1-3; D unresolved. There are 14 residues in the CDR3. V dropped 5 bases and J dropped 0 bases, with 8 bases sitting between them. Germline V lookup: CDR1 LNHDA, CDR2 SQIVND (reference sequence). CDR3: CASSVGRSGNTIYF. The CDR3 nucleotides read TGTGCCAGTAGTGTCGGGCGCTCTGGAAACACCATATATTTT.

The chain links TRBV11-2 to TRBJ2-7; tentative D call: TRBD2 (5 bases). Germline CDR1 reads SGHAT; CDR2 reads FQNNGV. Trimming took 0 bases from V and 1 from J, leaving 10 bases between them. This CDR3 has 15 residues. The CDR3 sequence is CASSLDAGPSYEQYF. In DNA form, the CDR3 reads TGTGCCAGCAGCTTAGATGCGGGTCCATCCTACGAGCAGTACTTC.

The V call is TRBV11-2, the J call TRBJ2-7; possibly TRBD2 for D (5 bases). Germline V gives CDR1 SGHAT, CDR2 FQNNGV. V shed 1 base and J shed 5 bases, with 12 bases lying between them. CDR3 length: 14 amino acids. Here the CDR3 reads CASSLGGGDHEQYF. Here the CDR3 DNA reads TGTGCCAGCAGCTTAGGCGGAGGTGACCACGAGCAGTACTTC.

The rearrangement links TRBV2 to TRBJ2-3; D perhaps matches TRBD1 (6 bases). Trimming removed 7 bases from V and 7 bases from J, with 12 bases in between. Germline V gene lookup returns CDR1 SNHLY and CDR2 FYNNEI. The CDR3 spans 12 residues. The CDR3 is CASKGQINTQYF. DNA of the CDR3: TGTGCCAGCAAAGGACAGATTAATACGCAGTATTTT.

This chain links TRBV7-9 with TRBJ2-3; the match to TRBD2 covers 10 bases. The V gene's germline CDR1 is SEHNR and CDR2 FQNEAQ (reference sequence). The CDR3 extends over 15 amino acids. V shed 5 bases, J shed 4 bases, and the junction held 6 bases outside the gene matches. The CDR3 loop reads CASSKGAGGADTQYF. The CDR3 DNA follows: TGTGCCAGCAGCAAGGGAGCGGGAGGGGCAGATACGCAGTATTTT.

V and J are TRBV18 and TRBJ1-1, with D maybe TRBD1 (5 bases). The CDR3 loop spans 15 amino acids. V shed 2 bases and J shed 0 bases, with 10 bases lying between them. CDR1 and CDR2 from the germline V gene are KGHSH and LQKENI. The CDR3 bases are TGTGCCAGCTCACCATTTCAAGGGGTGAACACTGAAGCTTTCTTT. Protein: CASSPFQGVNTEAFF.

The chain recombines TRBV19 with TRBJ1-2, with a weak D call TRBD1 (5 bases). Germline values: CDR1 LNHDA, CDR2 SQIVND (reference sequence). The V end was cut by 0 bases, the J end by 1 base, with 12 bases between. The CDR3 contains 16 residues. The CDR3 bases are TGTGCCAGTAGTATAGATCCCAGGACACTTAACTATGGCTACACCTTC. Amino acid sequence: CASSIDPRTLNYGYTF.

The rearrangement joins TRBV7-9 to TRBJ1-3; TRBD1 aligns across 9 bases. The germline gives CDR1 SEHNR, CDR2 FQNEAQ (reference sequence). The CDR3 is 14 residues long. Trimming removed 4 bases from V and 4 bases from J; junction bases left unmatched: 2. The CDR3 protein is CASSSGTGGNTIYF. Written as DNA, the CDR3 is TGTGCCAGCAGCTCCGGGACAGGGGGAAACACCATATATTTT.

The chain links TRBV6-1 to TRBJ1-1; a possible D gene is TRBD1 (6 bases). Trimming stripped 6 bases from V and 5 bases from J, with 19 bases between. Germline V gives CDR1 MNHNS, CDR2 SASEGT. The CDR3 totals 15 residues. The CDR3 reads CASRERVRGVTEAFF. The CDR3, as DNA: TGTGCCAGCAGAGAGAGAGTCAGGGGCGTAACTGAAGCTTTCTTT.

The chain has TRBV19 and TRBJ2-2, with D tentatively TRBD1 (5 bases). Germline values: CDR1 LNHDA, CDR2 SQIVND (reference sequence). The CDR3 sequence is 14 residues long. V lost 5 bases to trimming and J lost 2 bases, with 9 bases between them. CDR3 sequence (DNA): TGTGCCAGTAGTTTCGGACACAACACCGGGGAGCTGTTTTTT. Residues: CASSFGHNTGELFF.

The chain employs TRBV5-1 and TRBJ2-3; 7 nucleotides match TRBD2. J lost 0 bases, V lost 3 bases, and 4 bases had no gene match. This CDR3 is built from 15 residues. Germline CDR1 SGHRS, CDR2 YFSETQ. The chain's CDR3 is CASSSAGKSTDTQYF. The DNA of the CDR3 is TGCGCCAGCAGCTCAGCGGGGAAGAGCACAGATACGCAGTATTTT.

The chain employs TRBV27 and TRBJ2-7; D could derive from TRBD1 or TRBD2 (5 bases each). Germline values: CDR1 MNHEY, CDR2 SMNVEV (reference sequence). V was shortened by 6 bases and J by 3 bases, with 21 bases between the two germline ends. CDR3 length equals 16 residues. As DNA, the CDR3 is TGTGCCAGCAGACAGACCGGGACCCAGGCGAACTACGAGCAGTACTTC. Its translation: CASRQTGTQANYEQYF.

The chain employs TRBV9 and TRBJ2-7; 8 bases are a match to TRBD2. From germline, CDR1 is SGDLS and CDR2 YYNGEE. Trimming cost V 0 bases and J 7 bases; bases outside gene matches: 15. The CDR3 runs to 17 residues. The CDR3 DNA reads TGTGCCAGCAGCGTAGACCCCTTGAAAGCGGGGGCCGTTGAGCAGTACTTC. It codes for CASSVDPLKAGAVEQYF. Based on the CDR3 plus reference TRBV9 and TRBJ2-7, the full variable domain is DSGVTQTPKHLITATGQRVTLRCSPRSGDLSVYWYQQSLDQGLQFLIQYYNGEERAKGNILERFSAQQFPDLHSELNLSSLELGDSALYFCASSVDPLKAGAVEQYFGPGTRLTVT.

DNA for the CDR3: TGTGCCAGCAGCTTAGGACCCCCGGGAAGCAATCAGCCCCAGCATTTT. Protein sequence: CASSLGPPGSNQPQHF. This chain joins TRBV7-2 and TRBJ1-5, with D hard to call. Per germline, CDR1 SGHTA and CDR2 FQGNSA. The CDR3 totals 16 residues. Trimming took off 1 base at V and 1 base at J, with 11 bases between the two ends.

This chain joins TRBV4-1 and TRBJ1-2; D is unresolved. CDR1 and CDR2 from the germline V gene are MGHRA and YSYEKL. Trimming removed 4 bases at V and 1 base at J, with 7 bases between. The CDR3 length is 13 residues. CDR3 protein: CASSPGVNYGYTF. CDR3 nucleotide sequence: TGCGCCAGCAGCCCTGGGGTTAACTATGGCTACACCTTC.

The chain uses TRBV14 and TRBJ2-6, with D possibly called TRBD1 or TRBD2 (5 bases each). The CDR3 is 17 residues long. In germline, CDR1 is SGHDN, CDR2 FVKESK. Trimming removed 6 bases at V and 2 bases at J, with 17 bases between. The CDR3 reads CASRVGRRYPGANVLTF. Here the CDR3 DNA reads TGTGCCAGCAGAGTGGGACGCCGCTACCCTGGGGCCAACGTCCTGACTTTC.

This clone appeared a few times. J is TRBJ2-2 and V is TRBV5-1, with TRBD1 as a possible D gene (5 bases). The CDR3 totals 16 residues. Germline V lookup: CDR1 SGHRS, CDR2 YFSETQ. With 0 bases removed from V and 0 bases from J, the gap between germline ends came to 9 bases. CDR3 amino acids: CASSLVAGPNTGELFF. CDR3 nucleotides: TGCGCCAGCAGCTTGGTAGCAGGGCCGAACACCGGGGAGCTGTTTTTT.

V gene TRBV19 combines with J gene TRBJ1-2, with D possibly TRBD1 on 5 matching bases. Germline CDR1 and CDR2: LNHDA and SQIVND (reference sequence). The CDR3 is 15 residues long. Trimming took 5 bases from V and 1 from J, leaving 14 bases between them. CDR3 sequence: CASSSGGRSNYGYTF. The CDR3 DNA reads TGTGCCAGTAGTTCTGGGGGACGGAGTAACTATGGCTACACCTTC.

The chain couples TRBV6-5 to TRBJ1-1; unclear D gene. Germline V CDR1 and CDR2: MNHEY, SVGAGI. The CDR3 spans 15 residues. V shed 2 bases and J shed 5 bases, with 15 bases lying between them. The CDR3 protein is CASSYDPDGKTEAFF. CDR3 in DNA: TGTGCCAGCAGTTACGACCCTGATGGGAAGACTGAAGCTTTCTTT.

This rearrangement joins TRBV2 to TRBJ2-2; the D gene is possibly TRBD1 (5 bases). Trimming stripped 8 bases from V and 5 bases from J, with 12 bases between. This CDR3 is 13 amino acids long. CDR1 is SNHLY and CDR2 is FYNNEI in the germline V gene. The CDR3 here is CASGEQATGELFF. Here the CDR3 DNA reads TGTGCCAGCGGGGAACAGGCAACCGGGGAGCTGTTTTTT.

The V call is TRBV7-8, the J call TRBJ2-7; possibly TRBD2 for D (6 bases). This CDR3 spans 14 amino acids. V was trimmed by 5 bases and J by 7 bases, leaving 18 bases between them. Per the germline V gene, CDR1 is SGHVS and CDR2 is FQNEAQ. CDR3 nucleotides: TGTGCCAGCAGCAGGGACTCCTCGGCGAGGGAGCAGTACTTC. Its translation is CASSRDSSAREQYF.